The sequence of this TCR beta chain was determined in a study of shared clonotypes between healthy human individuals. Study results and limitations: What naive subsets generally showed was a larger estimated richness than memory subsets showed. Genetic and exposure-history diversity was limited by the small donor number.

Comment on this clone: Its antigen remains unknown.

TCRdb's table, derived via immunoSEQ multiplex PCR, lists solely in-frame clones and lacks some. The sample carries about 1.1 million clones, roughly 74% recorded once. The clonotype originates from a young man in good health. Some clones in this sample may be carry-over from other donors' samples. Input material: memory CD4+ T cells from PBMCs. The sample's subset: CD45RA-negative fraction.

The CDR3 coding sequence is TGTGCCAGCAGTTTGTACAGTACTTACTTCAGAGGTGGCTACACCTTC. This encodes CASSLYSTYFRGGYTF. V and J are TRBV28 and TRBJ1-2; no firm D call. V was shortened by 3 bases and J by 7 bases, with 21 bases between the two germline ends. The CDR3 has 16 amino acids. The germline CDR1 and CDR2 sequences are MDHEN and SYDVKM.